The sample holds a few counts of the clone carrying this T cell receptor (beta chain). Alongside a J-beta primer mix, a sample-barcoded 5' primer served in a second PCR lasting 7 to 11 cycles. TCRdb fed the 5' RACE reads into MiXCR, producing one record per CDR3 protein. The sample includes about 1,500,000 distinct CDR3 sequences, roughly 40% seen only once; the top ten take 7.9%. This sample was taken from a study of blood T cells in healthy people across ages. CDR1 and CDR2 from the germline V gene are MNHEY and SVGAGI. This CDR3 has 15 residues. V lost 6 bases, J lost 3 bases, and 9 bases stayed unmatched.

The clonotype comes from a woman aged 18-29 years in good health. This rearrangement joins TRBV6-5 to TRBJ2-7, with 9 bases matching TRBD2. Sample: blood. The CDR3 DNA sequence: TGTGCCAGCAGCCCCCTGACTAGCGGTTACTACGAGCAGTACTTC. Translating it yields CASSPLTSGYYEQYF.